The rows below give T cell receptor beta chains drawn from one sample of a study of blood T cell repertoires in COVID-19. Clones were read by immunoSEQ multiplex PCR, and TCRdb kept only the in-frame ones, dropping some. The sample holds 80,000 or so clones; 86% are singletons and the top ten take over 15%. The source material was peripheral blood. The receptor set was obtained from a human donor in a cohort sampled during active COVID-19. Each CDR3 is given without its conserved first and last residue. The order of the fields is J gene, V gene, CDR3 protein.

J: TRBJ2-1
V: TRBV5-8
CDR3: AAAGVYDEQF

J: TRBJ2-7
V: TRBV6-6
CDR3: ASSLDREGYEQY

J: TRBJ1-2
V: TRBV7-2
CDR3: ASSLTGHGYT

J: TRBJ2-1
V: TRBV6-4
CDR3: ASSATGSSYNEQF

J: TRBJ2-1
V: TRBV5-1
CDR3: ASSLRASGTNNEQF

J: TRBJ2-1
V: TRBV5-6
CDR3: ASSPGLAGDGEQF

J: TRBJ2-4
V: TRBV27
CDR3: ASSFSYRGNIQY

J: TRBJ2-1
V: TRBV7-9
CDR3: ASSLTLGTYNEQF

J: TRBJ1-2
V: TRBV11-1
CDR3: ASSIGQDAGYT

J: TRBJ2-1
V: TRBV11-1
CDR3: ASSLALTGDGDEQF

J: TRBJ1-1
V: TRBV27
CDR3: ASSLNRGAEAF

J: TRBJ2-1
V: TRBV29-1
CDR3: SVSGAGDEQF

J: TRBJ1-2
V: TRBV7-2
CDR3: ASSLGYRVHGYT

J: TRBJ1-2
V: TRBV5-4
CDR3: ASSSGPDGYT

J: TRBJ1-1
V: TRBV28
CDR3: ASSQGRATEAF

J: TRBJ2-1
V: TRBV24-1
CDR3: ATSTTLRPGVWFNEQF

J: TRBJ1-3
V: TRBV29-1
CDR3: SATGTGNTIY

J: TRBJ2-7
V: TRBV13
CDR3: ASSQYTPQPYGGSSYEQY

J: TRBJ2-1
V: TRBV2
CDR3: ASSPTSGGAGEQF

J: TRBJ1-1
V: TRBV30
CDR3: AWGQGQGLAAF

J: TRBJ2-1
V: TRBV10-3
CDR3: AIKGGTASNEQF

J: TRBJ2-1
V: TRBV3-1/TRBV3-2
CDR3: ASSKLAGGPYNEQF

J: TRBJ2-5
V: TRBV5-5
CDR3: ASIRQTGRGVETQY

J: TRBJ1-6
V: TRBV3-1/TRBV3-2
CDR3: ASRLGSATLH

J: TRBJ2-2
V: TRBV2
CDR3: ASSETSGSTGELF

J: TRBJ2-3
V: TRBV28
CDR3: ASSLRGGADTQY

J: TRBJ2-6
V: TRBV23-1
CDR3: ASSYPGRGGGANVLT

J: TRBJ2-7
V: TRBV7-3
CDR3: ASSRDRDYEQY

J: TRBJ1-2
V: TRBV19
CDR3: ASSTRGTETRPYGYT

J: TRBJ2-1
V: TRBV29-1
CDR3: SVWDRGSDNEQF

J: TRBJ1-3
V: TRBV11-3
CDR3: ASSFNRDKNTIY

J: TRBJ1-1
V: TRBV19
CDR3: ASSMGDRAPTEAF

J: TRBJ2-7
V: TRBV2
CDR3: ASSGGQGHYEQY

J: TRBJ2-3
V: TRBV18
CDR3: ASGGLRIDDTQY

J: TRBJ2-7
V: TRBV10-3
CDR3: AIRGTGTGAVEQY

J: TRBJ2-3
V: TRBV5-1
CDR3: ASSLGNRGAGGVPQY

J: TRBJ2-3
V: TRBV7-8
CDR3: ASSHAGTGVGTQY

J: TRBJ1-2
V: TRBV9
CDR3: ASSALQGSLGGYT

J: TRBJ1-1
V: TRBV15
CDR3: ATSRVFTGTEAF

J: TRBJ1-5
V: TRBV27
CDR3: ASSLYATGGNQPQH

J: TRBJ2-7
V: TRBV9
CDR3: ASSAQMTGAHYEQY

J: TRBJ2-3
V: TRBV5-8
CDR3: ASSLGIRGGTDTQY

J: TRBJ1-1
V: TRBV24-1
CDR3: ATSDGTGGGRTEAF

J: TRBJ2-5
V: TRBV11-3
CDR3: ASSLDQGWETQY

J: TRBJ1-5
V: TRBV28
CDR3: ASSPQWGTGGKQPQH

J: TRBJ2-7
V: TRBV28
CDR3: ASSSTRQAHEQY

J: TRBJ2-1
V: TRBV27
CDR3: ASSFRDPAGNEQF

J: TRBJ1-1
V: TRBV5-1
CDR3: ASTPQPGQANTEAF

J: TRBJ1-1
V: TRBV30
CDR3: AWRWDRGDTEAF

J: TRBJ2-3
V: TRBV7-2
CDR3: AGRTGRGTDTQY

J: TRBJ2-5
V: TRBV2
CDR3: ASSGRGREETQY

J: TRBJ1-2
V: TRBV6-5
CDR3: ASRHPLNYGYT

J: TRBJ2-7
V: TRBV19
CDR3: ASSGAGVYEQY

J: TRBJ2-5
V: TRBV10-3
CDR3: ASGQGGETQY

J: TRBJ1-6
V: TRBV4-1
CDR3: ASSQVPAPAYNSPLH